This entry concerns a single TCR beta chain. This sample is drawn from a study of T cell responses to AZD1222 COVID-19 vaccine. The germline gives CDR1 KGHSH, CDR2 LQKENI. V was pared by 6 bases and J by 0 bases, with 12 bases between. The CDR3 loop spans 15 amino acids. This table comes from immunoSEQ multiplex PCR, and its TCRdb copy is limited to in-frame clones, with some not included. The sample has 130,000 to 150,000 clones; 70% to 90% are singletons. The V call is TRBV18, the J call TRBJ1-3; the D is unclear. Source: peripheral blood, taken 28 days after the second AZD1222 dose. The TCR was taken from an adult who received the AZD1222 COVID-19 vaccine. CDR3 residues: CASSPTGTSGNTIYF. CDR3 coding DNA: TGTGCCAGCTCCCCGACGGGAACCTCTGGAAACACCATATATTTT.